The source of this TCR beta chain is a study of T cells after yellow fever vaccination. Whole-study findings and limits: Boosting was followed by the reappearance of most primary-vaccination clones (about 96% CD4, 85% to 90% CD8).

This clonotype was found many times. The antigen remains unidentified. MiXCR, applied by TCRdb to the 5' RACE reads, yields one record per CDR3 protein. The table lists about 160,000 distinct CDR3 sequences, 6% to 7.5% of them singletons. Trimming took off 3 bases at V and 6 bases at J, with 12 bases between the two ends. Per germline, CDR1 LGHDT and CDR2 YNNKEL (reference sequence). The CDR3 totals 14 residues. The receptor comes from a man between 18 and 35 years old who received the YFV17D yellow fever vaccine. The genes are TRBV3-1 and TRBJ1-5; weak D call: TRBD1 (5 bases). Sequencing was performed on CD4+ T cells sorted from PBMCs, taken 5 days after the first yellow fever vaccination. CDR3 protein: CASSQFQGSQPQHF. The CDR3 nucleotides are TGTGCCAGCAGCCAGTTTCAGGGATCTCAGCCCCAGCATTTT.